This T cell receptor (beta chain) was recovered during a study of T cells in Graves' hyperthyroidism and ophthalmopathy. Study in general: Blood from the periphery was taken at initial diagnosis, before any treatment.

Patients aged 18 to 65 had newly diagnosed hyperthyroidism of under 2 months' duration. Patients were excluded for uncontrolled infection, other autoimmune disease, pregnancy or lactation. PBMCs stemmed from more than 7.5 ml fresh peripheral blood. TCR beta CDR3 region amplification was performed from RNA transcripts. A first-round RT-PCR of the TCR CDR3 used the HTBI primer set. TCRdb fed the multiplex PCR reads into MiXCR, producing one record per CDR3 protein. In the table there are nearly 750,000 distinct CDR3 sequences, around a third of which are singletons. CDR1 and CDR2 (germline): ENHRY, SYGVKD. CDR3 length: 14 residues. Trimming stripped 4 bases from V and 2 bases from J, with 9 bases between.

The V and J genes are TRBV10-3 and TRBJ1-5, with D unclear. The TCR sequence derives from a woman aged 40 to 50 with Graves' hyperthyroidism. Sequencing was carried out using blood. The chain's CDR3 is CAISVGEGNQPQHF. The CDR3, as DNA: TGTGCCATCAGTGTCGGGGAGGGCAATCAGCCCCAGCATTTT.